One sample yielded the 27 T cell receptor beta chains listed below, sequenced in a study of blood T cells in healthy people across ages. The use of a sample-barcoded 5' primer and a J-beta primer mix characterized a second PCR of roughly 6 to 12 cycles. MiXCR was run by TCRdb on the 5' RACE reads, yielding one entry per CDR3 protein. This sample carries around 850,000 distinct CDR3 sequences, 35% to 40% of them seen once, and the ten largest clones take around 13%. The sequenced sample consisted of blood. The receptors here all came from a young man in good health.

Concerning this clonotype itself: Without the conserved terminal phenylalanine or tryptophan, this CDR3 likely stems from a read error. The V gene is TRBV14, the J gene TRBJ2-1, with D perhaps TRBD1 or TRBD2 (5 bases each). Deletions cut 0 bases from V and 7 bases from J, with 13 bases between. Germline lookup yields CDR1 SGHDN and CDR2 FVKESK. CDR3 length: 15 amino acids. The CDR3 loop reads CASSQDGDGWNEQFV. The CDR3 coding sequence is TGTGCCAGCAGCCAAGATGGGGACGGTTGGAATGAGCAGTTCGTC.

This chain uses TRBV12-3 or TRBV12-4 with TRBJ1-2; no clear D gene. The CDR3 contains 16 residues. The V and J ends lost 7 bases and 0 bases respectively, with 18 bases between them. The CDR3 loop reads CASTKLLLTPNYGYTF. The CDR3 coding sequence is TGTGCCAGCACCAAATTACTGCTGACGCCTAACTATGGCTACACCTTC.

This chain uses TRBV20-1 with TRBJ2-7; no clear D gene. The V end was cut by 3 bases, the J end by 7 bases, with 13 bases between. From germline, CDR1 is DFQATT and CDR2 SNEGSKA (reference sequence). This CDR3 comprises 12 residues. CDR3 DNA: TGCAGTGCTAGTCCAATGGGGTGTGAGCAGTACTTC. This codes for CSASPMGCEQYF.

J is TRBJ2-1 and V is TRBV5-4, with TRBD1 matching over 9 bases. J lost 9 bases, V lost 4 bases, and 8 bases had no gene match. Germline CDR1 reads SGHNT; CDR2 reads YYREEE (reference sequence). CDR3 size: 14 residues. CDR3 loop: CASSGGTGSSEQFF. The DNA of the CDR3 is TGTGCCAGCAGCGGAGGGACAGGGAGCAGTGAGCAGTTCTTC.

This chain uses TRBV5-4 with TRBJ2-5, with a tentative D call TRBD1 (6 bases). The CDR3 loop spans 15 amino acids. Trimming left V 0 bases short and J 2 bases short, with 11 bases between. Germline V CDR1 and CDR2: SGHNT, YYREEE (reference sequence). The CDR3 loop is CASSLAYGQQETQYF. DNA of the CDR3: TGTGCCAGCAGCTTGGCCTACGGACAGCAAGAGACCCAGTACTTC.

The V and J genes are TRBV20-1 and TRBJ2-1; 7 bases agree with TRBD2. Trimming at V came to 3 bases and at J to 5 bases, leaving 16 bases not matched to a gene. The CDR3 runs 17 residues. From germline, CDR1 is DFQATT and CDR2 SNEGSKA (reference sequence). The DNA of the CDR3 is TGCAGTGCTAGCAGAGCGGGGCCGGCCTCATCCCACAATGAGCAGTTCTTC. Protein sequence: CSASRAGPASSHNEQFF.

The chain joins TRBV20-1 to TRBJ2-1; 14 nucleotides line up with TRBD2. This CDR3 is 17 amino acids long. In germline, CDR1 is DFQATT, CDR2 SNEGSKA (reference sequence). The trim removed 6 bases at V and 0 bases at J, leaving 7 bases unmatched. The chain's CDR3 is CSAVGTSGSISYNEQFF. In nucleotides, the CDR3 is TGCAGTGCCGTCGGGACTAGCGGGAGTATCTCCTACAATGAGCAGTTCTTC.

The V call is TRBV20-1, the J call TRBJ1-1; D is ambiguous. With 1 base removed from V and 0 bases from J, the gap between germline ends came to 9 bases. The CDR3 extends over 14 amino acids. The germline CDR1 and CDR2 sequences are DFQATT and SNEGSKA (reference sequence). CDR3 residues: CSARGVQLNTEAFF. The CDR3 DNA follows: TGCAGTGCTAGAGGTGTTCAGCTGAACACTGAAGCTTTCTTT.

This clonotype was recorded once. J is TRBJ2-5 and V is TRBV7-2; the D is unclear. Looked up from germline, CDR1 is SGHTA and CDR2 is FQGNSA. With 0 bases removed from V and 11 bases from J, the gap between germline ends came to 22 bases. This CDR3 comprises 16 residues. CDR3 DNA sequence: TGTGCCAGCAGCTTAGCCGCTATGCCGGATTACAATGAGCAGTACTTC. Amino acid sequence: CASSLAAMPDYNEQYF.

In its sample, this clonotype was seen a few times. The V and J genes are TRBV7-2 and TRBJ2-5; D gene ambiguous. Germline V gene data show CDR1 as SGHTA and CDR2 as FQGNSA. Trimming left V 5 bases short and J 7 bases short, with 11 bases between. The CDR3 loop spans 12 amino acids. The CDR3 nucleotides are TGTGCCAGCAGCACGGGTCCGGGGACCCAGTACTTC. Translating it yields CASSTGPGTQYF.

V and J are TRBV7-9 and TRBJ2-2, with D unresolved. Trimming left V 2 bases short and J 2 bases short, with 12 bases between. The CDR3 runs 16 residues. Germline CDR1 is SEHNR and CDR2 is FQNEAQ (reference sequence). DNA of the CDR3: TGTGCCAGCAGCTTACCACAAGGAATCAACACCGGGGAGCTGTTTTTT. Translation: CASSLPQGINTGELFF.

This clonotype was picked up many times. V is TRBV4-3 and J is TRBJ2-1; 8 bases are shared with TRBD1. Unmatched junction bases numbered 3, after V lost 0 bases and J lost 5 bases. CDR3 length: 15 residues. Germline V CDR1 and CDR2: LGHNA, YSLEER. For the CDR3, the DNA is TGCGCCAGCAGCCAAGAGCCAGGGGGCCACAATGAGCAGTTCTTC. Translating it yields CASSQEPGGHNEQFF.

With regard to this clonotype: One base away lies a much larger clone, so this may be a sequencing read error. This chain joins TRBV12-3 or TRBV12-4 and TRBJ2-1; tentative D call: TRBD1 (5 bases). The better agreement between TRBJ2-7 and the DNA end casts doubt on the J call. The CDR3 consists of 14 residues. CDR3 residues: CASSLGASYNEQYF. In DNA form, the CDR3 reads TGTGCCAGCAGCCTTGGGGCCTCCTACAATGAGCAGTACTTC.

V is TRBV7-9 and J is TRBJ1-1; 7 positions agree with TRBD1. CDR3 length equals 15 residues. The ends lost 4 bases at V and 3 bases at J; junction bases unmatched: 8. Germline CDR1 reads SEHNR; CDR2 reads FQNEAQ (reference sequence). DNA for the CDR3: TGTGCCAGCAGCTCGACAGGGCTAAGGGACACTGAAGCTTTCTTT. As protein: CASSSTGLRDTEAFF.

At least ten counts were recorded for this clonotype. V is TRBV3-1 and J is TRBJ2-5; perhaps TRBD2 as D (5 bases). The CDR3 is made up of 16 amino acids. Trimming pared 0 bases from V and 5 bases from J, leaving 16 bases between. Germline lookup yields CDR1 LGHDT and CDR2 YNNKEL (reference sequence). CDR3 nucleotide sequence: TGTGCCAGCAGCCAAGATTTTAACGGGATCCGGGAGACCCAGTACTTC. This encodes CASSQDFNGIRETQYF.

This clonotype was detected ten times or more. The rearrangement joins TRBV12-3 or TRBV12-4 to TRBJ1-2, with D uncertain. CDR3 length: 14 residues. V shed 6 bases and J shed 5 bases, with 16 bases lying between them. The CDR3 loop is CASRPTSFSYGYTF. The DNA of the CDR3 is TGTGCCAGCAGACCGACTAGTTTTAGTTATGGCTACACCTTC.

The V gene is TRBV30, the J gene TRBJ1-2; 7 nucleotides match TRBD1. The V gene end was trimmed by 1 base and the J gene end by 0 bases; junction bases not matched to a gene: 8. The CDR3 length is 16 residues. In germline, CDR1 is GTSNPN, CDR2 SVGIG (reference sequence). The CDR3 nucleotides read TGTGCCTGGAGTGGCCCCGGGACAGAAGCTAACTATGGCTACACCTTC. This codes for CAWSGPGTEANYGYTF.

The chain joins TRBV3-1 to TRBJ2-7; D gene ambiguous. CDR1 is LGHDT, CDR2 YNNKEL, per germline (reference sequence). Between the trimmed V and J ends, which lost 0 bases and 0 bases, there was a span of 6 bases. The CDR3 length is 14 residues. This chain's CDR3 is CASSQEGASYEQYF. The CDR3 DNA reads TGTGCCAGCAGCCAAGAGGGTGCCTCCTACGAGCAGTACTTC.

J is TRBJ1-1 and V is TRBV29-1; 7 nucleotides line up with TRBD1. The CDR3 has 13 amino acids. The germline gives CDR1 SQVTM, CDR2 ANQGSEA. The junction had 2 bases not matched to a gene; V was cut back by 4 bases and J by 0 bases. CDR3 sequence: CSVVGTVNTEAFF. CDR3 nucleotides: TGCAGCGTTGTAGGGACAGTGAACACTGAAGCTTTCTTT.

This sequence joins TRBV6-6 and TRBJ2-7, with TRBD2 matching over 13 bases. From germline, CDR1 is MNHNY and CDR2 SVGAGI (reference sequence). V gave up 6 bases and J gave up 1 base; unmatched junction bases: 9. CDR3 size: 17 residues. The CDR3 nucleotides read TGTGCCAGCAGCCCCGGACTAGCGGGAGTCCCGTCCTACGAGCAGTACTTC. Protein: CASSPGLAGVPSYEQYF.

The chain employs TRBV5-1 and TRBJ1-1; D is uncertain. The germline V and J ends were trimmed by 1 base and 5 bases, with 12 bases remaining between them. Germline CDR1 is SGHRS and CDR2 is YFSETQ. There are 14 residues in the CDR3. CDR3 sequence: CASSLKVGGTEAFF. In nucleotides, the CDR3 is TGCGCCAGCAGCTTGAAAGTGGGTGGAACTGAAGCTTTCTTT.

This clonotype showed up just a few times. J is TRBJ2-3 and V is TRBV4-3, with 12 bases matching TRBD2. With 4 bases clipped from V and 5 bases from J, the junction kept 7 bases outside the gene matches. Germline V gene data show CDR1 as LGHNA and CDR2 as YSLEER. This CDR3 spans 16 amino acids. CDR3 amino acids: CASSPASGGVEDTQYF. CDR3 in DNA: TGCGCCAGCAGCCCAGCTAGCGGGGGGGTAGAAGATACGCAGTATTTT.

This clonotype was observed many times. In DNA, the CDR3 is TGTGCCAGCAGTTTTTCTAGCGGTCATGAGCAGTTCTTC. Translation gives CASSFSSGHEQFF. The genes are TRBV12-3 or TRBV12-4 and TRBJ2-1; 7 bases match TRBD2. V lost 3 bases to trimming and J lost 8 bases; unmatched junction nucleotides: 4. CDR3 length: 13 residues.

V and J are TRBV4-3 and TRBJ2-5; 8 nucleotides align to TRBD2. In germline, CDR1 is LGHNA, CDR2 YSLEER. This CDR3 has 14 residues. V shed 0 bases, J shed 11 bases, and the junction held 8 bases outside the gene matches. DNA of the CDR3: TGCGCCAGCAGCCAAGACCTCACCGGCGGGGGGCAGTACTTC. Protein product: CASSQDLTGGGQYF.

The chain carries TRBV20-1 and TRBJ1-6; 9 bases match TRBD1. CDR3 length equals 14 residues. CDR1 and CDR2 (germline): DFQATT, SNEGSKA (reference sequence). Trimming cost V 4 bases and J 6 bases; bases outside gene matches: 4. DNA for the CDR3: TGCAGTGCTATCGGGACAGGGTCTAATTCACCCCTCCACTTT. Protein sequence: CSAIGTGSNSPLHF.

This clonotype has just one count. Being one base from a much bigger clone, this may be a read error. The CDR3 protein is CASLGQGNDGYTF. The CDR3 nucleotides are TGTGCCAGCCTGGGACAGGGGAACGATGGCTACACCTTC. The chain uses TRBV27 and TRBJ1-2, with 10 bases that match TRBD1. CDR1 is MNHEY, CDR2 SMNVEV, per germline (reference sequence). The ends lost 8 bases at V and 6 bases at J; junction bases unmatched: 6. CDR3 length: 13 amino acids.

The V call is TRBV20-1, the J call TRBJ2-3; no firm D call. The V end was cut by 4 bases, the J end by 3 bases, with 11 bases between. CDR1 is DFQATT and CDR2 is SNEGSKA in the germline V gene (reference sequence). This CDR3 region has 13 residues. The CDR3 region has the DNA TGCAGTGCTAAAAACCGCGGAACAGATACGCAGTATTTT. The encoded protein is CSAKNRGTDTQYF.